The T cell receptor beta chain described here comes from a study of blood T cell repertoires in COVID-19. V was cut by 2 bases and J by 4 bases, with 9 bases left in between. Germline values: CDR1 SEHNR, CDR2 FQNEAQ (reference sequence). The CDR3 covers 13 residues. Original processing notes: Reference gene primer amplification gave estimated nucleated cell counts. Some clones are missing from TCRdb's copy, which holds only in-frame ones; the method was immunoSEQ multiplex PCR. D and trimming come from the DNA, and the V and J calls and clone size come from that table. This sample has some 75,000 clones, with approximately 90% found just once.

The sequenced sample consisted of peripheral blood. The chain uses TRBV7-9 and TRBJ2-7; D ambiguous. This sequence was found in a man aged 70-80 years with active or convalescent COVID-19. CDR3 in DNA: TGTGCCAGCAGCTTAATTCCGTTATACGAGCAGTACTTC. Amino acids: CASSLIPLYEQYF.